This TCR beta chain was captured by sequencing in a study of blood T cell repertoires in COVID-19 (dated by TCRdb to 2018 to 2020). About the full investigation: The collaborator samples originated in the United States, Italy and Spain and spanned the acute and convalescent phases of COVID-19. Samples came from the ongoing ImmuneRACE study (first 160 participants) plus 1,254 subjects from 6 global collaborators. The material from the prospective study consisted of cDNA or gDNA derived from T cells, B-cell-depleted T cells, or PBMCs. Deeply sampled blood TCRbeta repertoires from subjects exposed to, actively infected with, or recovered from COVID-19 were included in the dataset. The sample metadata nearly always contained a de-identified subject ID, COVID-19 status, age in years and sex. Where available, HLA class I and class II types were obtained from metadata supplied by the sample provider rather than from assay-based typing. The repertoires were released in a freely available public database meant as a resource for research on the immune response to SARS-CoV-2. Study-level results and caveats: Clinical and demographic metadata were provided uncurated, with the amount varying by source and participant.

Regarding this clone: This clone's antigen is unknown. No much larger clonotype is one base removed from it; base qualities were not supplied.

Whole blood was collected in K2EDTA tubes by collaborating institutions according to the institutions' own protocols. Collaborator samples were shipped for TCRbeta analysis as frozen whole blood, isolated PBMCs, or DNA extracted from either sample type. Looking up the germline V gene yields CDR1 SGDLS and CDR2 YYNGEE. Including the terminal cysteine and phenylalanine, the CDR3 comprises 15 residues. Only the CDR3 part of the read is kept: 45 bases, read in frame from the first base. Here V drops 3 bases and J drops 2 bases, and the junction holds 5 bases not matched to any gene. TCRbeta CDR3 regions were amplified from genomic DNA using the immunoSEQ Assay, a bias-controlled multiplex PCR. The paper's data handling went like this. Within the assay, amplification of reference gene primers was used to estimate how many nucleated cells each sample contained. To quantify the absolute abundance of each unique TCRbeta CDR3 rearrangement, sequence reads were collapsed and filtered. Productive Simpson clonality was computed per sample as the square root of Simpson's diversity index over productive rearrangements. The table comes from immuneACCESS by way of TCRdb, which keeps in-frame sequences with V and J called. Part of the clones is missing from these tables; in studies checked, under half for an unresolved V gene and the rest for unknown reasons. That table supplies the V and J calls and clone size; D and trimming were determined from the DNA. This sample gives about 230,000 clones in total; 75% to 90% of them show up just once. The biggest ten clones account for 27% of the sample.

The sequence joins TRBV9 to TRBJ2-3; 8 of the junction bases match TRBD2. The sequence was obtained from a man in his forties or fifties with acute or convalescent COVID-19. The sample consisted of peripheral blood. The DNA sequence is as follows: TGTGCCAGCAGCGCGCTGACTAGCGTCACAGATACGCAGTATTTT. Translation gives CASSALTSVTDTQYF.